The 17 T cell receptor beta chains reported below all come from one sample, sequenced in a study of cytomegalovirus exposure and HLA in healthy donors. The PCR made use of 60 Vbeta and 13 Jbeta primers. The repertoire was sequenced with immunoSEQ multiplex PCR; TCRdb's copy has only in-frame clones and lacks some. The data hold tens of thousands of clones, with under 90% observed a single time. Sequencing input: PBMCs. Receptor source: a man aged 50-60 years in good health and CMV-seronegative.

The genes are TRBV10-2 and TRBJ2-5; 11 bases match TRBD1. The end of the DNA is better explained by TRBJ2-7, so the J call may be wrong. The CDR3 contains 14 residues. Germline V gives CDR1 WSHSY, CDR2 SAAADI. In DNA form, the CDR3 reads TGCGCCCCCTCAGTAGGACAGGGGGCCATCGAGCAGTACTTC. It specifies CAPSVGQGAIEQYF.

The V gene is TRBV4-2, the J gene TRBJ2-1; D is perhaps TRBD2 (6 bases). V lost 0 bases, J lost 10 bases, and 16 bases lay in between. The CDR3 is made up of 15 amino acids. CDR1 and CDR2 from the germline V gene are LGHNA and YNFKEQ. For the CDR3, the DNA is TGTGCCAGCAGCCAAGATTCGCCGGGAGTTGACGAGCAGTTCTTC. Its protein product is CASSQDSPGVDEQFF.

The rearrangement joins TRBV5-4 to TRBJ2-3; 8 bases fit TRBD2. J lost 2 bases, V lost 4 bases, and 9 bases had no gene match. The CDR3 runs to 16 residues. Per the germline V gene, CDR1 is SGHNT and CDR2 is YYREEE (reference sequence). DNA for the CDR3: TGTGCCAGCAGCATGACCAGCGGGAGTAACACAGATACGCAGTATTTT. Protein product: CASSMTSGSNTDTQYF.

The chain combines TRBV4-1 with TRBJ2-1; 9 bases fit TRBD1. Germline CDR1 MGHRA, CDR2 YSYEKL. This CDR3 is built from 16 residues. The trim removed 2 bases at V and 2 bases at J, leaving 4 bases unmatched. This CDR3 reads CASSQSGTGPYNEQFF. The CDR3 region has the DNA TGCGCCAGCAGCCAATCCGGGACAGGGCCCTACAATGAGCAGTTCTTC.

V and J are TRBV27 and TRBJ1-4; a possible D gene is TRBD1 (5 bases). The CDR3 consists of 15 residues. Looked up from germline, CDR1 is MNHEY and CDR2 is SMNVEV (reference sequence). Trimming took off 5 bases at V and 0 bases at J, with 10 bases between the two ends. CDR3 DNA: TGTGCCAGCAGTGTCCAGGGTACAACTAATGAAAAACTGTTTTTT. Amino acids: CASSVQGTTNEKLFF. The full variable domain, with the rest looked up from reference TRBV27 and TRBJ1-4, is EAQVTQNPRYLITVTGKKLTVTCSQNMNHEYMSWYRQDPGLGLRQIYYSMNVEVTDKGDVPEGYKVSRKEKRNFPLILESPSPNQTSLYFCASSVQGTTNEKLFFGSGTQLSVL.

The chain joins TRBV2 to TRBJ2-5, with D maybe TRBD1 (6 bases). Trimming removed 7 bases from V and 7 bases from J, with 16 bases in between. The CDR3 is made up of 13 amino acids. Germline CDR1 is SNHLY and CDR2 is FYNNEI. The CDR3: CASTMTGGVTQYF. The CDR3 coding sequence is TGTGCCAGCACCATGACAGGAGGCGTGACCCAGTACTTC.

The rearrangement uses TRBV29-1 and TRBJ1-1, with D possibly matching TRBD1 (6 bases). The CDR3 is 15 residues long. Germline CDR1 SQVTM, CDR2 ANQGSEA. V lost 3 bases to trimming and J lost 1 base, with 15 bases between them. CDR3: CSVDPSGTPNTEAFF. As DNA, the CDR3 is TGCAGCGTTGATCCCTCGGGGACACCGAACACTGAAGCTTTCTTT.

The chain combines TRBV29-1 with TRBJ2-1; D possibly corresponds to TRBD2 (5 bases). The CDR3 is 17 amino acids. The ends were cut back, 6 bases at V and 0 bases at J, with 21 bases in the middle. Germline-derived CDR1 and CDR2 are SQVTM and ANQGSEA. CDR3 residues: CSVLPRKDWSSYNEQFF. Written as DNA, the CDR3 is TGCAGCGTCCTCCCCCGGAAGGACTGGAGCTCCTACAATGAGCAGTTCTTC.

The genes are TRBV5-1 and TRBJ1-4; 9 bases are a match to TRBD1. The CDR3 is 18 residues long. With 4 bases clipped from V and 7 bases from J, the junction kept 17 bases outside the gene matches. From germline, CDR1 is SGHRS and CDR2 YFSETQ. CDR3 coding DNA: TGCGCCAGCAGCCTCCTCGCGGGACAGGGAACCGAAAGTGAAAAACTGTTTTTT. Protein sequence: CASSLLAGQGTESEKLFF.

The chain uses TRBV2 and TRBJ2-7; 7 bases align to TRBD2. V gave up 1 base and J gave up 4 bases; unmatched junction bases: 4. The V gene's germline CDR1 is SNHLY and CDR2 FYNNEI. The CDR3 contains 14 residues. This CDR3 is CASSEVGGRYEQYF. CDR3 sequence (DNA): TGTGCCAGCAGTGAAGTGGGAGGGAGGTACGAGCAGTACTTC.

The chain uses TRBV5-4 and TRBJ2-1, with TRBD2 matching 12 bases. Trimming removed 0 bases from V and 7 bases from J; junction bases left unmatched: 5. Germline CDR1 SGHNT, CDR2 YYREEE (reference sequence). There are 16 residues in the CDR3. CDR3 sequence: CASSLALAGGGNEQFF. The DNA of the CDR3 is TGTGCCAGCAGCTTGGCACTAGCGGGAGGAGGAAATGAGCAGTTCTTC.

V gene TRBV4-1 combines with J gene TRBJ1-1; 10 bases are shared with TRBD1. The CDR3 has 16 amino acids. Germline V lookup: CDR1 MGHRA, CDR2 YSYEKL. J gave up 1 base and V 4 bases, and 6 bases lay outside the gene matches. CDR3 DNA: TGCGCCAGCAGCCCGGGACAGGGGAAGGGGAACACTGAAGCTTTCTTT. Translated: CASSPGQGKGNTEAFF.

V is TRBV21-1 and J is TRBJ2-7; TRBD1, the table's D call, was not compared with the DNA. TRBV21-1 counts as a pseudogene. The CDR3 consists of 12 residues. In DNA form, the CDR3 reads TGTGCCAGAACCCATTGGGCTCACGAGCAGTACTTC. Its protein is CARTHWAHEQYF.

The chain has TRBV6-1 and TRBJ2-3, with D perhaps matching TRBD2 (6 bases). Germline V gene lookup returns CDR1 MNHNS and CDR2 SASEGT. The V gene lost 7 bases and the J gene lost 6 bases, with 14 bases spanning the gap. The CDR3 totals 13 residues. CDR3 amino acids: CASTEGRRDTQYF. The DNA of the CDR3 is TGTGCCAGCACCGAGGGGAGGAGGGATACGCAGTATTTT.

The chain has TRBV29-1 and TRBJ2-1; D is ambiguous. Per the germline V gene, CDR1 is SQVTM and CDR2 is ANQGSEA. The ends were cut back, 3 bases at V and 5 bases at J, with 2 bases in the middle. This CDR3 is built from 10 residues. The CDR3 sequence is CSVDNNEQFF. The CDR3 DNA follows: TGCAGCGTTGATAACAATGAGCAGTTCTTC.

This clone turned up a few times. The CDR3 bases are TGTGCCAGCAGGGAGCACTTTGAGGATCATGAAAAACTGTTTTTT. As protein: CASREHFEDHEKLFF. V is TRBV6-1 and J is TRBJ1-4; D is unresolved. The V gene's germline CDR1 is MNHNS and CDR2 SASEGT. CDR3 length equals 15 residues. Trimming left V 6 bases short and J 6 bases short, with 17 bases between.

The rearrangement uses TRBV27 and TRBJ2-7, with TRBD1 identical over 9 bases. CDR3 size: 15 residues. Germline assignment: CDR1 MNHEY and CDR2 SMNVEV (reference sequence). The junction had 4 bases not matched to a gene; V was cut back by 2 bases and J by 2 bases. The CDR3: CASSLRGQGPYEQYF. CDR3 DNA: TGTGCCAGCAGTTTACGGGGACAGGGTCCCTACGAGCAGTACTTC.